The entry that follows covers one T cell receptor beta chain sequence. This sample is part of a study of blood T cell repertoires in COVID-19. Turning to the study itself: Spain, Italy and the United States supplied samples that represented acute and convalescent COVID-19. T cells, B-cell-depleted T cells, or PBMCs provided the cDNA or gDNA that served as material.

V lost 1 base and J 2 bases, leaving 6 bases between the germline ends. The CDR3 is 13 amino acids. CDR1 SGHTA and CDR2 FQGNSA come from the germline V gene. The authors' processing: Nucleated cell counts were estimated from reference gene primer amplification. Generated by immunoSEQ multiplex PCR, the TCRdb table keeps only in-frame clones and is missing some. That table furnishes V, J and clone size, whereas the DNA furnished D and trimming. The sample carries around 94,000 clones, about 80% recorded once. This TCR was recovered from a human donor in a cohort sampled during active COVID-19. V usage is TRBV7-2 and J usage is TRBJ2-7; a possible D gene is TRBD1 (5 bases). The sample comprised peripheral blood. The CDR3 DNA is TGTGCCAGCAGCTTAGTCAGGGCCTACGAGCAGTACTTC. Translation: CASSLVRAYEQYF.